The rows below give T cell receptor beta chains drawn from one sample of a study of blood T cells in healthy people across ages. In TCRdb, the 5' RACE reads were re-called with MiXCR into one record per CDR3 protein. The sample comprises over 600,000 distinct CDR3 sequences, 35% to 50% of which are singletons, and 15% to 20% rests with the top ten. Sequenced input: blood. These receptors all stem from a man at least 80 years old in good health. Each CDR3 is given with its conserved first and last residue. Each record gives: D gene, clone size, J gene, V gene, CDR3 protein, CDR3 DNA. The D gene is left open where the match is weak. Size is omitted from some rows. Given values are once, few, many or a class for expanded clones.

d_call: NA; clone_size: few; j_call: TRBJ2-7; v_call: TRBV9; cdr3_aa: CASSPGVSTYEQYF; cdr3_nt: TGTGCCAGCAGCCCGGGCGTAAGCACCTACGAGCAGTACTTC
d_call: TRBD2; clone_size: NA; j_call: TRBJ2-3; v_call: TRBV12-3/TRBV12-4; cdr3_aa: CASSSHSGGEADTQYF; cdr3_nt: TGTGCCAGCAGTTCCCATAGCGGGGGGGAAGCAGATACGCAGTATTTT
d_call: NA; clone_size: few; j_call: TRBJ2-1; v_call: TRBV6-5; cdr3_aa: CASSYRESPYNEQFF; cdr3_nt: TGTGCCAGCAGTTATAGGGAGTCCCCCTACAATGAGCAGTTCTTC
d_call: TRBD1; clone_size: many; j_call: TRBJ2-5; v_call: TRBV12-3/TRBV12-4; cdr3_aa: CASRQGGETQYF; cdr3_nt: TGTGCCAGCCGACAGGGTGGGGAGACCCAGTACTTC
d_call: NA; clone_size: once; j_call: TRBJ2-3; v_call: TRBV7-2; cdr3_aa: CASSLDPPGTYTDTQYF; cdr3_nt: TGTGCCAGCAGCTTAGATCCGCCAGGGACCTACACAGATACGCAGTATTTT
d_call: NA; clone_size: many; j_call: TRBJ2-1; v_call: TRBV28; cdr3_aa: CASSSEDGSLLNEQFF; cdr3_nt: TGTGCCAGCAGTTCCGAGGACGGGAGTCTGCTCAATGAGCAGTTCTTC
d_call: NA; clone_size: NA; j_call: TRBJ2-1; v_call: TRBV29-1; cdr3_aa: CSVRRLADEQFF; cdr3_nt: TGCAGCGTTCGACGGCTCGCTGATGAGCAGTTCTTC
d_call: NA; clone_size: NA; j_call: TRBJ2-6; v_call: TRBV7-2; cdr3_aa: CASSLALRETGANVLTF; cdr3_nt: TGTGCCAGCAGCTTAGCTCTCAGGGAGACTGGGGCCAACGTCCTGACTTTC
d_call: NA; clone_size: NA; j_call: TRBJ2-1; v_call: TRBV10-2; cdr3_aa: CASSDGTYEQFF; cdr3_nt: TGCGCCAGCAGTGATGGGACATATGAGCAGTTCTTC
d_call: TRBD2; clone_size: NA; j_call: TRBJ2-4; v_call: TRBV10-3; cdr3_aa: CATSREGQAKNIQYF; cdr3_nt: TGTGCCACTTCCCGGGAGGGCCAAGCCAAAAACATTCAGTACTTC
d_call: TRBD1; clone_size: NA; j_call: TRBJ2-2; v_call: TRBV7-2; cdr3_aa: CASSLTGGRGELFF; cdr3_nt: TGTGCCAGCAGCTTAACAGGGGGTCGTGGGGAGCTGTTTTTT
d_call: TRBD1; clone_size: many; j_call: TRBJ2-7; v_call: TRBV7-2; cdr3_aa: CASSPRQGQIEQYF; cdr3_nt: TGTGCCAGCAGCCCAAGACAGGGCCAAATCGAGCAGTACTTC
d_call: NA; clone_size: few; j_call: TRBJ1-2; v_call: TRBV20-1; cdr3_aa: CSARDSINYGYTF; cdr3_nt: TGCAGTGCTAGGGACAGCATTAACTATGGCTACACCTTC
d_call: NA; clone_size: few; j_call: TRBJ2-1; v_call: TRBV9; cdr3_aa: CASSVVLGDEQFF; cdr3_nt: TGTGCCAGCAGCGTAGTTCTCGGCGATGAGCAGTTCTTC
d_call: TRBD2; clone_size: NA; j_call: TRBJ2-3; v_call: TRBV7-3; cdr3_aa: CASSFGLAGVTDTQYF; cdr3_nt: TGTGCCAGCAGCTTCGGACTAGCGGGAGTCACAGATACGCAGTATTTT
d_call: TRBD1; clone_size: few; j_call: TRBJ2-5; v_call: TRBV29-1; cdr3_aa: CSVAQGAQETQYF; cdr3_nt: TGCAGCGTCGCTCAGGGGGCCCAAGAGACCCAGTACTTC
d_call: NA; clone_size: few; j_call: TRBJ2-1; v_call: TRBV20-1; cdr3_aa: CSARDPLANREQFF; cdr3_nt: TGCAGTGCTAGAGATCCCTTGGCAAACCGTGAGCAGTTCTTC
d_call: NA; clone_size: NA; j_call: TRBJ2-1; v_call: TRBV30; cdr3_aa: CAWSGNIRSGQFF; cdr3_nt: TGTGCCTGGAGCGGCAACATCCGGAGTGGGCAGTTCTTC